These 30 T cell receptor beta chains came from one sample sequenced in a study of T cells in Graves' hyperthyroidism and ophthalmopathy. TCR beta CDR3 regions were amplified from RNA. First-round RT-PCR targeting the TCR CDR3 was performed with the HTBI primer set. A single record per CDR3 protein comes from TCRdb applying MiXCR to the multiplex PCR reads. The table has over 300,000 distinct CDR3 sequences, approximately 15% seen once. Sequenced material: blood. These receptors came from a woman aged 55-70 years with Graves' hyperthyroidism.

This clonotype was counted ten times or more. This chain joins TRBV2 and TRBJ2-1; 13 bases are a match to TRBD2. Trimming removed 5 bases from V and 9 bases from J; junction bases left unmatched: 7. The length of the CDR3 is 15 residues. Per germline, CDR1 SNHLY and CDR2 FYNNEI. Written as DNA, the CDR3 is TGTGCCAGCAGTCTAGGACTAGCGGGAGATAGTGAGCAGTTCTTC. It translates to CASSLGLAGDSEQFF.

The sample holds many counts of this clonotype. This chain links TRBV6-1 with TRBJ2-3; possible D gene TRBD2, 5 bases. Germline V CDR1 and CDR2: MNHNS, SASEGT. V was clipped by 6 bases and J by 7 bases, with 20 bases between them. This CDR3 region has 15 residues. DNA for the CDR3: TGTGCCAGCAGCCCCGAGAGTTTGGAGGTCTATACGCAGTATTTT. Translation: CASSPESLEVYTQYF.

This clonotype was counted ten times or more. The chain is built from TRBV9 and TRBJ2-2, with 9 bases aligning to TRBD1. CDR3 size: 13 residues. Germline CDR1 reads SGDLS; CDR2 reads YYNGEE. Trimming cost V 7 bases and J 4 bases; bases outside gene matches: 2. The CDR3 nucleotides are TGTGCCAGCCGGGACAGGGTCACCGGGGAGCTGTTTTTT. Translation gives CASRDRVTGELFF.

A note on this clonotype: A much larger clone differs from this one at a single base, so this may be a read error. The chain carries TRBV12-3 or TRBV12-4 and TRBJ1-2; TRBD1 agrees at 8 bases. CDR3 size: 15 residues. In DNA, the CDR3 is TGTGCCAGCAGTGCAAACCAGGGGGCTGGGTATGGCCACACCTTC. Amino acid sequence: CASSANQGAGYGHTF.

This clonotype has a count of ten or more. J is TRBJ2-7 and V is TRBV18, with D perhaps assigned TRBD1 or TRBD2 (5 bases each). V lost 6 bases, J lost 5 bases, and 17 bases lay in between. The V gene's germline CDR1 is KGHSH and CDR2 LQKENI. The CDR3 is made up of 14 amino acids. This CDR3 is CASSRGASGDEQYF. The CDR3 region has the DNA TGTGCCAGCTCGCGTGGGGCCAGCGGCGACGAGCAGTACTTC.

The gene calls are TRBV9 and TRBJ2-5; 8 nucleotides align to TRBD2. Germline trimming cut 3 bases from V and 4 bases from J; bases unmatched to any gene: 8. Germline V CDR1 and CDR2: SGDLS, YYNGEE. CDR3 length: 15 residues. CDR3 DNA: TGTGCCAGCAGCGGAGGACTAGCTGCCCCAGAGACCCAGTACTTC. Translated: CASSGGLAAPETQYF. The whole variable domain, filled in from reference TRBV9 and TRBJ2-5, reads DSGVTQTPKHLITATGQRVTLRCSPRSGDLSVYWYQQSLDQGLQFLIQYYNGEERAKGNILERFSAQQFPDLHSELNLSSLELGDSALYFCASSGGLAAPETQYFGPGTRLLVL.

V gene TRBV11-2 combines with J gene TRBJ2-1; 7 bases map to TRBD2. The J segment lost 6 bases and the V segment lost 3 bases, leaving 5 bases of the junction unmatched. This CDR3 has 14 amino acids. Germline CDR1 reads SGHAT; CDR2 reads FQNNGV. CDR3 in DNA: TGTGCCAGCAGCTTGGAGGGAGGGGCCAATGAGCAGTTCTTC. Protein: CASSLEGGANEQFF.

This clonotype was seen a few times. The V gene is TRBV6-6, the J gene TRBJ1-1; D unresolved. V was shortened by 0 bases and J by 3 bases, with 14 bases between the two germline ends. The CDR3 length is 16 residues. Germline loops: CDR1 MNHNY, CDR2 SVGAGI (reference sequence). CDR3 coding DNA: TGTGCCAGCAGTTACTCCAAGTGGGGTGAAGACACTGAAGCTTTCTTT. It specifies CASSYSKWGEDTEAFF.

This clonotype has a count of ten or more. This chain joins TRBV29-1 and TRBJ2-7, with D possibly being TRBD1 (5 bases). Trimming removed 4 bases at V and 2 bases at J, with 18 bases between. Germline loops: CDR1 SQVTM, CDR2 ANQGSEA. The CDR3 spans 15 residues. DNA of the CDR3: TGCAGCGTTGCCGGATCATTTGACAGCACCTACGAGCAGTACTTC. Translating gives CSVAGSFDSTYEQYF.

This clonotype was detected many times. The chain recombines TRBV28 with TRBJ2-7, with 7 positions matching TRBD1. This CDR3 spans 15 amino acids. Germline loops: CDR1 MDHEN, CDR2 SYDVKM. With V trimmed by 7 bases and J by 5 bases, 14 bases remained unmatched. The CDR3: CASTLEGAYRNEQYF. The CDR3 bases are TGTGCCAGCACCCTAGAGGGGGCGTATCGGAACGAGCAGTACTTC.

This clonotype has ten or more counts. V gene TRBV5-1 combines with J gene TRBJ1-1; D is possibly TRBD1 (6 bases). Germline values: CDR1 SGHRS, CDR2 YFSETQ. Trimming removed 0 bases from V and 5 bases from J, with 14 bases in between. The CDR3 has 15 amino acids. The CDR3 nucleotides read TGCGCCAGCAGCTTGGTAAGGGGGGCGCAGACTGAAGCTTTCTTT. This codes for CASSLVRGAQTEAFF.

This clonotype was detected many times. The chain recombines TRBV30 with TRBJ2-1; weak D call: TRBD1 (7 bases). Germline values: CDR1 GTSNPN, CDR2 SVGIG (reference sequence). This CDR3 spans 14 amino acids. Trimming left V 5 bases short and J 5 bases short, with 16 bases between. The CDR3 coding sequence is TGTGCCTGGCAGCGCGGGACAGACCACAATGAGCAGTTCTTC. Translating it yields CAWQRGTDHNEQFF.

The chain combines TRBV11-2 with TRBJ2-7; 8 bases agree with TRBD2. Per the germline V gene, CDR1 is SGHAT and CDR2 is FQNNGV. The CDR3 runs to 14 residues. V dropped 5 bases and J dropped 6; count of bases not matched to a gene: 9. The CDR3 protein is CASSPLRLASEQYF. DNA of the CDR3: TGTGCCAGCAGCCCCCTCAGACTAGCGTCCGAGCAGTACTTC.

This clonotype was seen repeatedly, ten times or more. The chain couples TRBV7-9 to TRBJ2-7; D might be TRBD1 or TRBD2, each matching 5 bases. This CDR3 is 13 amino acids long. The V gene lost 6 bases and the J gene lost 2 bases, with 11 bases spanning the gap. The V gene's germline CDR1 is SEHNR and CDR2 FQNEAQ (reference sequence). CDR3 loop: CASRMRGTYEQYF. CDR3 bases: TGTGCCAGCAGGATGAGGGGAACCTACGAGCAGTACTTC.

This clonotype was seen ten or more times. The V and J genes are TRBV13 and TRBJ2-2; TRBD2 aligns across 14 bases. In germline, CDR1 is PRHDT, CDR2 FYEKMQ (reference sequence). V was pared by 5 bases and J by 7 bases, with 6 bases of the junction left unmatched. The CDR3 length is 16 residues. In nucleotides, the CDR3 is TGTGCCAGCAGCCCGCGACTAGCGGGAGGGATCGGGGAGCTGTTTTTT. Residues: CASSPRLAGGIGELFF.

This clonotype was counted at least ten times. The V call is TRBV11-2, the J call TRBJ2-5; 9 bases are shared with TRBD2. The CDR3 sequence is 13 residues long. CDR1 is SGHAT, CDR2 FQNNGV, per germline. The V and J ends lost 7 bases and 5 bases, in that order; junction bases with no gene match: 5. In nucleotides, the CDR3 is TGTGCCAGCACCGACGCGGGGGGGGAGACCCAGTACTTC. Protein product: CASTDAGGETQYF.

This clonotype was detected a few times. The V gene is TRBV6-2 or TRBV6-3, the J gene TRBJ2-7, with a weak D call TRBD1 (5 bases). Trimming shortened V by 0 bases and J by 3 bases, and 15 bases separated the two germline ends. Germline V CDR1 and CDR2: MNHEY, SVGEGT. There are 16 residues in the CDR3. Here the CDR3 DNA reads TGTGCCAGCAGTTACTCGACCCTGGACATTAGCTACGAGCAGTACTTC. This codes for CASSYSTLDISYEQYF.

This chain links TRBV27 with TRBJ1-6, with D maybe TRBD1 (5 bases). V lost 8 bases and J 4 bases, leaving 15 bases between the germline ends. The CDR3 has 15 amino acids. Germline CDR1 MNHEY, CDR2 SMNVEV (reference sequence). The CDR3 is CASRLGRGYNSPLHF. DNA for the CDR3: TGTGCCAGCCGCTTGGGGAGGGGATATAATTCACCCCTCCACTTT.

This clonotype has just a few counts. The V call is TRBV20-1, the J call TRBJ1-1, with D unresolved. V lost 0 bases and J 0 bases, leaving 8 bases between the germline ends. The CDR3 consists of 14 residues. CDR1 is DFQATT and CDR2 is SNEGSKA in the germline V gene (reference sequence). The CDR3 loop is CSARDLGLNTEAFF. CDR3 DNA sequence: TGCAGTGCTAGAGATTTGGGGTTGAACACTGAAGCTTTCTTT.

This clonotype was seen a few times. One base away lies a much larger clone, so this may be a sequencing read error. This chain connects TRBV7-3 to TRBJ2-1, with D possibly TRBD2 on 6 matching bases. Per germline, CDR1 SGHTA and CDR2 FQGTGA. The CDR3 has 14 amino acids. The CDR3 protein is CASSPTSSGNGQFF. The CDR3 DNA reads TGTGCCAGCAGCCCTACTAGCTCGGGCAATGGGCAGTTCTTC.

This clonotype was picked up many times. The V gene is TRBV2, the J gene TRBJ2-7; TRBD1 is a possible D gene (6 bases). Trimming removed 7 bases from V and 2 bases from J, with 18 bases in between. CDR1 and CDR2 (germline): SNHLY, FYNNEI. This CDR3 is 15 amino acids long. This chain's CDR3 is CASTQTGIRTYEQYF. The CDR3 DNA is TGTGCCAGCACCCAGACAGGAATTCGGACCTACGAGCAGTACTTC.

This clonotype was seen repeatedly, ten times or more. The chain is built from TRBV7-9 and TRBJ1-4; 7 bases line up with TRBD1. The CDR3 length is 17 residues. V dropped 5 bases and J dropped 0; count of bases not matched to a gene: 9. The germline CDR1 and CDR2 sequences are SEHNR and FQNEAQ (reference sequence). CDR3 DNA sequence: TGTGCCAGCAGCAGAACCGGGACAGCGGCAACTAATGAAAAACTGTTTTTT. Translation gives CASSRTGTAATNEKLFF. Full variable domain (remainder filled in from reference TRBV7-9 and TRBJ1-4): DTGVSQNPRHKITKRGQNVTFRCDPISEHNRLYWYRQTLGQGPEFLTYFQNEAQLEKSRLLSDRFSAERPKGSFSTLEIQRTEQGDSAMYLCASSRTGTAATNEKLFFGSGTQLSVL.

This clonotype has ten or more counts. J is TRBJ2-5 and V is TRBV18; TRBD1 agrees at 9 bases. V shed 0 bases, J shed 4 bases, and the junction held 3 bases outside the gene matches. The germline CDR1 and CDR2 sequences are KGHSH and LQKENI. CDR3 length: 15 residues. The CDR3 DNA is TGTGCCAGCTCACCACCGGGACAGGGTCGAGAGACCCAGTACTTC. The encoded protein is CASSPPGQGRETQYF. The full variable domain, completed using reference TRBV18 and TRBJ2-5, is NAGVMQNPRHLVRRRGQEARLRCSPMKGHSHVYWYRQLPEEGLKFMVYLQKENIIDESGMPKERFSAEFPKEGPSILRIQQVVRGDSAAYFCASSPPGQGRETQYFGPGTRLLVL.

This clonotype was detected ten times or more. The chain recombines TRBV12-3 or TRBV12-4 with TRBJ2-5; D ambiguous. The CDR3 has 11 amino acids. With 1 base removed from V and 9 bases from J, the gap between germline ends came to 6 bases. The CDR3 here is CASSLVGPQYF. Written as DNA, the CDR3 is TGTGCCAGCAGTTTAGTGGGTCCCCAGTACTTC.

This clonotype was detected ten times or more. The chain joins TRBV3-1 to TRBJ2-2; the D gene is possibly TRBD2 (5 bases). With 2 bases removed from V and 4 bases from J, the gap between germline ends came to 8 bases. The CDR3 has 14 amino acids. Germline V gene lookup returns CDR1 LGHDT and CDR2 YNNKEL (reference sequence). The CDR3 sequence is CASSQSEGTGELFF. CDR3 nucleotides: TGTGCCAGCAGCCAATCAGAGGGCACCGGGGAGCTGTTTTTT.

J is TRBJ1-2 and V is TRBV6-1, with 7 bases lining up with TRBD1. Germline CDR1 reads MNHNS; CDR2 reads SASEGT. The ends lost 6 bases at V and 5 bases at J; junction bases unmatched: 6. The CDR3 loop spans 13 amino acids. CDR3 region: CASSGGGQYGYTF. CDR3 nucleotide sequence: TGTGCCAGCAGCGGGGGGGGACAGTATGGCTACACCTTC.

J is TRBJ2-7 and V is TRBV7-3; no clear D. The CDR3 totals 14 residues. Germline CDR1 reads SGHTA; CDR2 reads FQGTGA. Between the trimmed V and J ends, which lost 2 bases and 2 bases, there was a span of 10 bases. The CDR3 region is CASSLHRATYEQYF. CDR3 coding DNA: TGTGCCAGCAGCTTACACAGAGCAACCTACGAGCAGTACTTC.

This clonotype was observed a few times. Compared with germline, one end of the junction differs, possibly owing to a read error. The rearrangement uses TRBV27 and TRBJ2-7; perhaps TRBD2 as D (7 bases). The CDR3 length is 15 residues. CDR1 MNHEY and CDR2 SMNVEV come from the germline V gene (reference sequence). CDR3 sequence: CTSSLSSGDTYEQYF. The CDR3 DNA reads TGTACCAGCAGTTTATCCAGCGGGGACACCTACGAGCAGTACTTC.

The rearrangement links TRBV7-9 to TRBJ2-1; TRBD1 agrees at 7 bases. The CDR3 length is 14 residues. With 5 bases clipped from V and 4 bases from J, the junction kept 5 bases outside the gene matches. Germline V CDR1 and CDR2: SEHNR, FQNEAQ (reference sequence). CDR3 nucleotides: TGTGCCAGCAGCCCAGACAGGGATTACAATGAGCAGTTCTTC. Its protein is CASSPDRDYNEQFF. The whole variable domain, filled in from reference TRBV7-9 and TRBJ2-1, reads DTGVSQNPRHKITKRGQNVTFRCDPISEHNRLYWYRQTLGQGPEFLTYFQNEAQLEKSRLLSDRFSAERPKGSFSTLEIQRTEQGDSAMYLCASSPDRDYNEQFFGPGTRLTVL.

This clonotype was seen many times. V is TRBV27 and J is TRBJ2-1, with 12 nucleotides matching TRBD2. V was pared by 2 bases and J by 10 bases, with 6 bases of the junction left unmatched. Germline assignment: CDR1 MNHEY and CDR2 SMNVEV (reference sequence). The CDR3 spans 15 residues. DNA for the CDR3: TGTGCCAGCAGTTTACGACTAGCGGGAGATGGGGAGCAGTTCTTC. It codes for CASSLRLAGDGEQFF.